This TCR beta chain comes out of a study of response to subunit inactivated influenza vaccine. Findings and limits, study-wide: That few new T cells are recruited by each seasonal influenza vaccination was the authors' suggestion.

Germline-derived CDR1 and CDR2 are MDHEN and SYDVKM. The CDR3 covers 15 residues. The junction had 12 bases not matched to a gene; V was cut back by 7 bases and J by 5 bases. Comment on this clonotype: Its antigen is undetermined.

MiXCR, run by TCRdb on the RT-PCR reads, gives a single entry per CDR3 protein. The repertoire holds about 700,000 distinct CDR3 sequences, 14% seen once, with 6% to 7% in the top ten. The sequence derives from a man aged 50 or older who received an inactivated influenza vaccine. The sequences come from PBMCs from blood, collected 14 to 15 days before vaccination. The V and J genes are TRBV28 and TRBJ2-7; 9 positions agree with TRBD2. As DNA, the CDR3 is TGTGCCAGCACCCAAGCGGCTAGCGGGACCGACGAGCAGTACTTC. Translation: CASTQAASGTDEQYF.